This note documents a single TCR beta chain sequence. The CDR3 contains 14 residues. Germline CDR1 reads LNHDA; CDR2 reads SQIVND (reference sequence). V gave up 5 bases and J gave up 5 bases; unmatched junction bases: 8. This table comes from immunoSEQ multiplex PCR, and its TCRdb copy is limited to in-frame clones, with some not included. The table includes 70,000 to 95,000 clones, about 90% detected once. The data were taken from a study of T cells after somatic rescue of genetic block. Material for sequencing was peripheral blood mononuclear cells (PBMCs). The receptor was isolated from a woman younger than 30. This chain connects TRBV19 to TRBJ1-1; TRBD1 agrees at 7 bases. CDR3 in amino acids: CASSWAGGGTEAFF. DNA of the CDR3: TGTGCCAGTAGTTGGGCAGGGGGAGGGACTGAAGCTTTCTTT.